These 19 T cell receptor beta chains originate from one sample sequenced in a study of blood T cell repertoires in COVID-19. Only in-frame clones appear in the TCRdb table, and some are missing; sequencing was by immunoSEQ multiplex PCR. Here the sample spans over 200,000 clones, almost 90% being singletons. The sequenced material came from peripheral blood. The source is a woman aged 60-75 years with acute or convalescent COVID-19.

The chain carries TRBV2 and TRBJ2-3; TRBD2 might be the D (5 bases). The V end lost 2 bases, the J end lost 11 bases, and 11 bases lay between the germline ends. Germline V gene sequence: CDR1 SNHLY, CDR2 FYNNEI. The CDR3 sequence is 12 residues long. The CDR3 here is CASSELAPLQYF. The CDR3 nucleotides read TGTGCCAGCAGTGAACTAGCTCCCCTGCAGTATTTT.

The genes are TRBV6-4 and TRBJ1-2, with 8 nucleotides matching TRBD1. The germline CDR1 and CDR2 sequences are MRHNA and SNTAGT. The CDR3 spans 18 residues. V trimming: 4 bases; J trimming: 0 bases; junction bases outside the gene matches: 13. CDR3 nucleotides: TGTGCCAGCAGTGTCCTTCAGGGGGCTTTCCTGGCTAACTATGGCTACACCTTC. It codes for CASSVLQGAFLANYGYTF.

The V and J genes are TRBV7-9 and TRBJ1-6; D is possibly TRBD1 (6 bases). Germline CDR1 reads SEHNR; CDR2 reads FQNEAQ (reference sequence). V was cut by 1 base and J by 0 bases, with 13 bases left in between. This CDR3 has 18 residues. CDR3: CASSLEATGSSYNSPLHF. The CDR3, as DNA: TGTGCCAGCAGCTTAGAGGCAACAGGGAGCTCCTATAATTCACCCCTCCACTTT.

The chain recombines TRBV6-5 with TRBJ1-2; D uncertain. The CDR3 loop spans 14 amino acids. CDR1 is MNHEY and CDR2 is SVGAGI in the germline V gene. V lost 2 bases and J 0 bases, leaving 7 bases between the germline ends. Written as DNA, the CDR3 is TGTGCCAGCAGTTACGACACGGCTAACTATGGCTACACCTTC. Encoded protein: CASSYDTANYGYTF.

V is TRBV9 and J is TRBJ1-2; weak D call: TRBD1 (6 bases). This CDR3 is 15 amino acids long. The V gene lost 4 bases and the J gene lost 6 bases, with 19 bases spanning the gap. Germline V lookup: CDR1 SGDLS, CDR2 YYNGEE. The CDR3 DNA reads as TGTGCCAGCAGCCAAGCAGGGCAGGGGTCCCATGGCTACACCTTC. Its protein product is CASSQAGQGSHGYTF.

The CDR3 is CASSLGLAQGQETQYF. In DNA, the CDR3 is TGTGCCAGCAGCTTAGGACTAGCGCAGGGGCAAGAGACCCAGTACTTC. The gene calls are TRBV7-2 and TRBJ2-5; TRBD2 matches at 8 bases. CDR1 and CDR2 from the germline V gene are SGHTA and FQGNSA. The CDR3 covers 16 residues. V shed 1 base, J shed 2 bases, and the junction held 6 bases outside the gene matches. The variable domain in full, completed from reference TRBV7-2 and TRBJ2-5, reads GAGVSQSPSNKVTEKGKDVELRCDPISGHTALYWYRQSLGQGLEFLIYFQGNSAPDKSGLPSDRFSAERTGGSVSTLTIQRTQQEDSAVYLCASSLGLAQGQETQYFGPGTRLLVL.

The rearrangement links TRBV5-1 to TRBJ2-7, with unresolved D. The CDR3 covers 16 residues. The germline V gene encodes CDR1 SGHRS and CDR2 YFSETQ. Trimming cost V 4 bases and J 0 bases, with 17 bases left between them. The DNA of the CDR3 is TGCGCCAGCAGCGACGAACCTTTGGGCAGCTCCTACGAGCAGTACTTC. Translation gives CASSDEPLGSSYEQYF.

This sequence joins TRBV9 and TRBJ1-3; D not resolved. Trimming took off 0 bases at V and 2 bases at J, with 21 bases between the two ends. CDR3 length: 19 residues. The germline CDR1 and CDR2 sequences are SGDLS and YYNGEE. Here the CDR3 reads CASSVEPRYEGNAGNTIYF. In nucleotides, the CDR3 is TGTGCCAGCAGCGTAGAGCCTCGCTACGAGGGAAATGCTGGAAACACCATATATTTT. Supplemented by reference TRBV9 and TRBJ1-3, the full variable domain reads DSGVTQTPKHLITATGQRVTLRCSPRSGDLSVYWYQQSLDQGLQFLIQYYNGEERAKGNILERFSAQQFPDLHSELNLSSLELGDSALYFCASSVEPRYEGNAGNTIYFGEGSWLTVV.

This chain joins TRBV6-5 and TRBJ2-7; 10 bases agree with TRBD1. CDR3 size: 14 residues. V was pared by 4 bases and J by 6 bases, with 6 bases of the junction left unmatched. Looked up from germline, CDR1 is MNHEY and CDR2 is SVGAGI. The CDR3 coding sequence is TGTGCCAGCAGTTCCGGGACAGGGGCCATCGAGCAGTACTTC. Protein: CASSSGTGAIEQYF.

The chain recombines TRBV19 with TRBJ1-1; 9 bases agree with TRBD1. Per the germline V gene, CDR1 is LNHDA and CDR2 is SQIVND (reference sequence). The junction had 2 bases not matched to a gene; V was cut back by 9 bases and J by 0 bases. This CDR3 is 13 amino acids long. The CDR3 coding sequence is TGTGCCAGCCACAGGGGGCTGAACACTGAAGCTTTCTTT. It encodes CASHRGLNTEAFF.

The V gene is TRBV6-5, the J gene TRBJ1-2; 10 bases align to TRBD1. J lost 1 base, V lost 5 bases, and 4 bases had no gene match. Germline V gene data show CDR1 as MNHEY and CDR2 as SVGAGI. There are 15 residues in the CDR3. The CDR3 region is CASSTRTGGNYGYTF. The CDR3 region has the DNA TGTGCCAGCAGTACTCGGACAGGGGGTAACTATGGCTACACCTTC.

The chain couples TRBV7-9 to TRBJ1-6, with 7 bases aligning to TRBD1. Germline CDR1 reads SEHNR; CDR2 reads FQNEAQ (reference sequence). J gave up 3 bases and V 5 bases, and 10 bases lay outside the gene matches. The CDR3 is made up of 17 amino acids. The CDR3 DNA reads TGTGCCAGCAGCCCGGGACAGTTCCCCGACTATAATTCACCCCTCCACTTT. This gives the protein CASSPGQFPDYNSPLHF.

The CDR3: CASSRTGNSNQPQHF. CDR3 coding DNA: TGTGCCAGCAGTCGGACAGGGAATAGCAATCAGCCCCAGCATTTT. This sequence joins TRBV27 and TRBJ1-5; 8 bases map to TRBD1. CDR3 length: 15 amino acids. Trimming cost V 5 bases and J 0 bases; bases outside gene matches: 3. CDR1 and CDR2 (germline): MNHEY, SMNVEV (reference sequence).

The rearrangement joins TRBV3-1 (or the pseudogene TRBV3-2) to TRBJ2-2, with D tentatively TRBD2 (7 bases). This CDR3 spans 17 amino acids. CDR1 is LGHDT, CDR2 YNNKEL, per germline (reference sequence). The ends were cut back, 1 base at V and 0 bases at J, with 12 bases in the middle. CDR3 protein: CASSQAGGLANTGELFF. CDR3 in DNA: TGTGCCAGCAGCCAAGCGGGGGGCCTCGCGAACACCGGGGAGCTGTTTTTT.

This clone showed up many times. The chain carries TRBV6-2 or TRBV6-3 and TRBJ2-5; tentative D call: TRBD1 (5 bases). The CDR3 has 17 amino acids. V lost 0 bases and J 1 base, leaving 15 bases between the germline ends. The V gene's germline CDR1 is MNHEY and CDR2 SVGEGT. CDR3 bases: TGTGCCAGCAGTTACTCGGTATCCGGACACCTCCAAGAGACCCAGTACTTC. It yields the protein CASSYSVSGHLQETQYF.

The rearrangement links TRBV30 to TRBJ1-6, with D maybe TRBD1 (5 bases). Germline loops: CDR1 GTSNPN, CDR2 SVGIG (reference sequence). V lost 4 bases, J lost 2 bases, and 12 bases lay in between. This CDR3 has 15 amino acids. CDR3 in amino acids: CAWNQGATYNSPLHF. The CDR3 DNA is TGTGCCTGGAACCAGGGTGCGACCTATAATTCACCCCTCCACTTT.

V usage is TRBV28 and J usage is TRBJ2-6, with TRBD1 identical over 8 bases. In germline, CDR1 is MDHEN, CDR2 SYDVKM. The CDR3 sequence is 17 residues long. With 5 bases clipped from V and 0 bases from J, the junction kept 6 bases outside the gene matches. DNA for the CDR3: TGTGCCAGCAGTCCAAGGACAGGGCACTCTGGGGCCAACGTCCTGACTTTC. This translates into CASSPRTGHSGANVLTF.

CDR3 nucleotide sequence: TGTGCCATCAGTCAAGCGCGGGGGCCTGACACAGATACGCAGTATTTT. This gives the protein CAISQARGPDTDTQYF. V and J are TRBV10-3 and TRBJ2-3, with D perhaps matching TRBD2 (7 bases). Germline V gene sequence: CDR1 ENHRY, CDR2 SYGVKD. The CDR3 sequence is 16 residues long. V lost 5 bases, J lost 2 bases, and 17 bases lay in between.

The V gene is TRBV6-2 or TRBV6-3, the J gene TRBJ2-7; 12 positions agree with TRBD2. The CDR3 sequence is 16 residues long. Trimming at V came to 6 bases and at J to 4 bases, leaving 10 bases not matched to a gene. Germline CDR1 is MNHEY and CDR2 is SVGEGT. The chain's CDR3 is CASSLPLTSGSYEQYF. CDR3 nucleotide sequence: TGTGCCAGCAGCCTACCGTTGACTAGCGGGAGTTACGAGCAGTACTTC.